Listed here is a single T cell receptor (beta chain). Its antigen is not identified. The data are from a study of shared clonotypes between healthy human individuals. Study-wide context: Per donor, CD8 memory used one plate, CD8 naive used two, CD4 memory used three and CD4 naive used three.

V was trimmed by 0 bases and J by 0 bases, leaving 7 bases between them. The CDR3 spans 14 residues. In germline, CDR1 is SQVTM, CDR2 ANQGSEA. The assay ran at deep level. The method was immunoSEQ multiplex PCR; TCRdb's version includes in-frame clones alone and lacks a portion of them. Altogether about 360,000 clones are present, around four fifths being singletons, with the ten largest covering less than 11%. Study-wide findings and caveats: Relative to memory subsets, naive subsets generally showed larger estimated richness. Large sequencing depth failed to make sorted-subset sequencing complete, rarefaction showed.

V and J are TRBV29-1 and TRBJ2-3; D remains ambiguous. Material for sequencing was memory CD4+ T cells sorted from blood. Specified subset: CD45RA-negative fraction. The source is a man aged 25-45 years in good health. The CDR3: CSVEEGISTDTQYF. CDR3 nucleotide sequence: TGCAGCGTTGAAGAGGGGATTAGCACAGATACGCAGTATTTT.